Included here is one T cell receptor beta chain sequence, with context. Its antigen is unknown. The sample originates from a study of cytomegalovirus exposure and HLA in healthy donors. Overall study results and limits: As was reported, the classifier diagnosed cytomegalovirus status with high specificity and sensitivity.

The V gene lost 2 bases and the J gene lost 5 bases, with 14 bases spanning the gap. Per germline, CDR1 SGHDT and CDR2 YYEEEE. The CDR3 loop spans 14 amino acids. Here immunoSEQ multiplex PCR was the method, and the copy in TCRdb shows in-frame clones only, minus some. Of about 220,000 clones listed, around 80% were seen once; the top ten hold about 14%. The sequencing input was PBMCs. This TCR came from a woman in her 30s in good health and CMV-seropositive. The J gene is TRBJ2-7, the V gene TRBV5-6, with no clear D. The CDR3 reads CASSLQDQQHEQYF. The DNA of the CDR3 is TGTGCCAGCAGCTTACAAGACCAGCAGCACGAGCAGTACTTC. Looking up the rest from reference TRBV5-6 and TRBJ2-7 gives the full variable domain: DAGVTQSPTHLIKTRGQQVTLRCSPKSGHDTVSWYQQALGQGPQFIFQYYEEEERQRGNFPDRFSGHQFPNYSSELNVNALLLGDSALYLCASSLQDQQHEQYFGPGTRLTVT.